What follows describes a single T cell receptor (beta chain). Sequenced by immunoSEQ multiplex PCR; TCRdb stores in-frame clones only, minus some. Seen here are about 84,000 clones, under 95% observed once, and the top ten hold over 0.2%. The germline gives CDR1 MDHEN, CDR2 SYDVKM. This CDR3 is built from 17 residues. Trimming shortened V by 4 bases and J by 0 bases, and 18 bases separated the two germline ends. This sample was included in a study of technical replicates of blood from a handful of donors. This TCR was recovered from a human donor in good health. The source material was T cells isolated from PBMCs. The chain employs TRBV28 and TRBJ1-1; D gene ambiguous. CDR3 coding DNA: TGTGCCAGCAGTTCCGCGGGGTCTGTTTGGGTGAACACTGAAGCTTTCTTT. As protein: CASSSAGSVWVNTEAFF. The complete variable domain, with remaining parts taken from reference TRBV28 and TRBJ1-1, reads DVKVTQSSRYLVKRTGEKVFLECVQDMDHENMFWYRQDPGLGLRLIYFSYDVKMKEKGDIPEGYSVSREKKERFSLILESASTNQTSMYLCASSSAGSVWVNTEAFFGQGTRLTVV.